One and the same sample provided the 2 T cell receptor beta chains below, sequenced in a study of blood T cell repertoires in COVID-19. Clones were read by immunoSEQ multiplex PCR, and TCRdb kept only the in-frame ones, dropping some. The sample shows just over 50,000 clones, 65% to 90% of them seen only once. Material for sequencing was peripheral blood. The receptor set was obtained from a man aged 65 to 85 with acute or convalescent COVID-19.

This rearrangement joins TRBV24-1 to TRBJ2-5; 8 nucleotides match TRBD1. The CDR3 totals 14 residues. Losses at the gene ends were 5 bases for V and 4 bases for J; bases not matched to a gene: 5. Germline V lookup: CDR1 KGHDR, CDR2 SFDVKD. The CDR3 spells CATSAHGTGETQYF. CDR3 in DNA: TGTGCCACCAGTGCTCACGGGACAGGAGAGACCCAGTACTTC.

This clone was counted between two and nine times. V is TRBV4-1 and J is TRBJ2-3; 9 bases align to TRBD1. Germline trimming cut 4 bases from V and 5 bases from J; bases unmatched to any gene: 7. Germline CDR1 MGHRA, CDR2 YSYEKL. The CDR3 extends over 15 amino acids. The CDR3 is CASSRNRGHEDTQYF. The CDR3 DNA sequence: TGCGCCAGCAGCCGGAACAGGGGGCATGAAGATACGCAGTATTTT.